This T cell receptor (beta chain) was recovered during a study of blood T cell repertoires in COVID-19 (dated by TCRdb to 2020 to 2021). Describing the broader study: Samples from collaborators originated in the United States, Italy and Spain and spanned both the acute and convalescent phases of COVID-19. The material from the prospective study consisted of cDNA or gDNA derived from T cells, B-cell-depleted T cells, or PBMCs. Subjects who had been exposed to COVID-19, were actively infected with it, or had recovered from it provided the deeply sampled blood TCRbeta repertoires that made up the dataset. The repertoires were released in a freely available public database meant as a resource for research on the immune response to SARS-CoV-2. The samples were drawn from the first 160 participants of the ongoing ImmuneRACE study and from 950 to 1,500 subjects provided by 6 global collaborators. The sample metadata nearly always contained a de-identified subject ID, COVID-19 status, age in years and sex. Where available, HLA class I and class II types were obtained from metadata supplied by the sample provider rather than from assay-based typing. Study-wide findings and limitations: The amount of clinical and demographic metadata varied by source and participant and was provided uncurated.

In the case of this clone: Its antigen is still unknown. Base qualities are not recorded, but no much larger clone differs from it by a single base.

TCRbeta CDR3 regions were amplified from genomic DNA using the immunoSEQ Assay, a bias-controlled multiplex PCR. The original methods were these. The number of nucleated cells in each sample was estimated from the amplification of reference gene primers within the assay. To quantify the absolute abundance of each unique TCRbeta CDR3 rearrangement, sequence reads were collapsed and filtered. For each sample, productive Simpson clonality was calculated as the square root of Simpson's diversity index over productive rearrangements. The immuneACCESS repertoire file appears here via TCRdb, limited to in-frame rearrangements. These files lack a portion of the clones; in checked studies, under half of the deficit traces to unresolved V genes, and the cause of the others is not known. For V, J and clone size, that table is used; D and trimming come from the DNA. The sample records under 450,000 clones, 81% of which are singletons. Around 1.1% of the sample is in the top ten clones.

Each collaborating institution followed its own protocols to collect whole blood in K2EDTA tubes. Collaborator samples were shipped for TCRbeta analysis as frozen whole blood, isolated PBMCs, or DNA extracted from either sample type. As encoded in the germline V gene (reference sequence), CDR1 is PRHDT while CDR2 is FYEKMQ. The CDR3 contains 15 residues, cysteine and phenylalanine counted. Only the CDR3 DNA is retained, 45 bases long and in frame from the first base. Trimming at the junction amounts to 7 bases on V and 0 bases on J, and the germline ends lie 15 bases apart. The receptor was derived from a human donor with acute or convalescent COVID-19. The donor label of this sample is uncertain. The source material was peripheral blood. Here the chain combines TRBV13 and TRBJ1-1; TRBD1 is perhaps the D gene, given 5 matching bases. This receptor carries the CDR3 CASNFGRGLNTEAFF. The DNA reads as follows: TGTGCCAGCAACTTTGGAAGGGGCCTGAACACTGAAGCTTTCTTT.